This TCR beta chain was sequenced for a study of Ad26.COV2.S vaccination and SARS-CoV-2 variants. Whole-study findings and limits: Participants given vaccine showed non-spike TCR breadth similar to that of placebo recipients. Overall T cell responses may have been underestimated by the analyses of TCR breadth and depth.

Comment on this clone: No antigen is known for it.

The repertoire was sequenced with immunoSEQ multiplex PCR; TCRdb's copy has only in-frame clones and lacks some. The sample lists about 180,000 clones; around 90% were seen once. J lost 5 bases, V lost 3 bases, and 6 bases had no gene match. The CDR3 spans 14 residues. Per germline, CDR1 SGHKS and CDR2 YYEKEE (reference sequence). This TCR came from a human donor who had recovered from COVID-19. The source material was peripheral blood, sampled after recovery from COVID-19. The V call is TRBV5-5, the J call TRBJ1-1; 8 positions agree with TRBD1. The CDR3 region has the DNA TGTGCCAGCAGCTCCCAGGGGGCATGGACTGAAGCTTTCTTT. This encodes CASSSQGAWTEAFF.